A selection of T cell receptor beta chains follows, all from one sample in a study of CD8 T cells in Susac syndrome. One entry per CDR3 protein, called by TCRdb with MiXCR from the immunoSEQ multiplex PCR reads. Of 100,000 to 150,000 distinct CDR3 sequences listed, about 94% were seen once; the top ten hold 0.2% to 0.25%. Sequenced material: CD8+ T cells from PBMCs. Every receptor here comes from a human donor with Susac syndrome. The CDR3 runs from the conserved cysteine through the conserved F or W. A D gene is named only where the DNA matches it firmly. Clone size is given for some rows only: seen once, a few or many times, or a class if the clone is expanded.

abundance	v_gene	d_gene	j_gene	CDR3nt	CDR3aa
once	TRBV6-2/TRBV6-3	TRBD2	TRBJ2-1	TGTGCCAGCAACCATAGGGGACTAGCGGGACCCGCGGAGCAGTTCTTC	CASNHRGLAGPAEQFF
NA	TRBV4-1	TRBD2	TRBJ2-1	TGCGCCAGCAGCCAAGATCCTAGCGGGGGGGATTACAATGAGCAGTTCTTC	CASSQDPSGGDYNEQFF
NA	TRBV27	TRBD2	TRBJ2-5	TGTGCCAGCAGTTTGTCTAGCGGGAGCCAAGAGACCCAGTACTTC	CASSLSSGSQETQYF
NA	TRBV12-3/TRBV12-4	NA	TRBJ2-5	TGTGCCAGCAGTTCCGTCTTTATAGAGACCCAGTACTTC	CASSSVFIETQYF
NA	TRBV9	NA	TRBJ2-1	TGTGCCAGCAGCCCAATGGGCACTTCCTACAATGAGCAGTTCTTC	CASSPMGTSYNEQFF
NA	TRBV3-1	TRBD2	TRBJ2-5	TGTGCCAGCAGCACCCGGACTAGCGGGAGAAGGGAGGAGACCCAGTACTTC	CASSTRTSGRREETQYF
NA	TRBV16	NA	TRBJ1-2	TGTGCCAGCAGCCAACCCACCAACTATGGCTACACCTTC	CASSQPTNYGYTF
NA	TRBV9	NA	TRBJ2-3	TGTGCCAGCAGCGAGGGGCCGCGGGTCGGGGCAGATACGCAGTATTTT	CASSEGPRVGADTQYF
NA	TRBV6-1	TRBD2	TRBJ2-1	TGTGCCAGCAGCCCGGGACTAGCGGGAGGACCCAGCGATGAGCAGTTCTTC	CASSPGLAGGPSDEQFF
NA	TRBV10-2	TRBD1	TRBJ2-4	TGCGCCAGCTTCCGGGACAGGGTGGACATTCAGTACTTC	CASFRDRVDIQYF
NA	TRBV15	TRBD2	TRBJ2-1	TGTGCCACCACCGATCCTGCCCCGGGACTAGCGGGGGAACAGTTCTTC	CATTDPAPGLAGEQFF
once	TRBV9	NA	TRBJ2-3	TGTGCCAGCAGCGTAGAAGGAGTGACAGATACGCAGTATTTT	CASSVEGVTDTQYF
NA	TRBV27	NA	TRBJ1-1	TGTGCCAGCAGTACCGGCCTTATGAACACTGAAGCTTTCTTT	CASSTGLMNTEAFF
NA	TRBV12-3/TRBV12-4	TRBD2	TRBJ2-3	TGTGCCAGCAGCCGCGGACTAGCGGGTGGCACAGATACGCAGTATTTT	CASSRGLAGGTDTQYF
NA	TRBV28	NA	TRBJ1-1	TGTGCCAGCAGTTTATTGATAAGGGACACTGAAGCTTTCTTT	CASSLLIRDTEAFF
NA	TRBV27	NA	TRBJ2-7	TGTGCCAGCAGTTTCCGGGGTTTGAGGTACGAGCAGTACTTC	CASSFRGLRYEQYF
NA	TRBV4-3	TRBD2	TRBJ2-7	TGCGCCAGCAGCCGGGAACTAGCGGGAGGAGAGCAGTACTTC	CASSRELAGGEQYF
NA	TRBV2	NA	TRBJ2-2	TGTGCCAGCAGTGCGGGACCCTTGAACACCGGGGAGCTGTTTTTT	CASSAGPLNTGELFF
NA	TRBV5-4	NA	TRBJ1-1	TGTGCCAGCAGTTTATGGGGGGGCACTGAAGCTTTCTTT	CASSLWGGTEAFF
NA	TRBV30	NA	TRBJ2-3	TGTGCCTGGACGGAGGGCAGTGGGGCAGATACGCAGTATTTT	CAWTEGSGADTQYF
NA	TRBV7-9	TRBD1	TRBJ2-5	TGTGCCAGCAGCCAAAAGGGACAGATGCAAGAGACCCAGTACTTC	CASSQKGQMQETQYF
NA	TRBV4-1	NA	TRBJ2-7	TGCGCCAGCAGTCCAGATATTGGACTCTGGGGCGAGCAGTACTTC	CASSPDIGLWGEQYF
NA	TRBV9	TRBD2	TRBJ2-1	TGTGCCAGCAGCCCAGAGGGGACTAGAATGCATGAGCAGTTCTTC	CASSPEGTRMHEQFF
NA	TRBV30	NA	TRBJ2-1	TGTGCCTGGAGTGTTAAGGGGGACGAGCAGTTCTTC	CAWSVKGDEQFF
NA	TRBV12-3/TRBV12-4	TRBD2	TRBJ2-1	TGTGCCAGCACTGAGGAGGGGACTAGCGCCAAGGATGAGCAGTTCTTC	CASTEEGTSAKDEQFF
NA	TRBV29-1	NA	TRBJ1-1	TGCAGCGTTGAAAGCCGGGACACTCACCTGTTTTCGGGGACTGAAGCTTTCTTT	CSVESRDTHLFSGTEAFF
NA	TRBV6-5	NA	TRBJ1-6	TGTGCCAGCAGCCCAGGGGCAGGAAATAATTCACCCCTCCACTTT	CASSPGAGNNSPLHF